The 15 T cell receptor beta chains listed next were all sequenced from one sample in a study of tumor and adjacent non-tumor tissue in lung cancer. No cell sorting was done before RNA was extracted from the tissue. TCRbeta libraries were built with three rounds of nested PCR, modified from ARM-PCR. TCRdb re-called the multiplex PCR reads through MiXCR, storing one row per CDR3 protein. The repertoire holds 200,000 or so distinct CDR3 sequences, around 71% seen once, with 25% in the top ten. The sample was lung tumor tissue. The receptors shown here come from a man in his fifties or sixties with non-small cell lung cancer.

Remarks on this clonotype: Germline is not matched at one junction end, which may reflect a read error. The chain carries TRBV10-1 and TRBJ2-1; D unresolved. CDR3 length: 14 amino acids. Per the germline V gene, CDR1 is WNHNN and CDR2 is SYGVQD (reference sequence). The chain's CDR3 is CASSGEAPYNEQFF. CDR3 DNA: TGTGCCAGCAGTGGAGAGGCCCCCTACAATGAGCAGTTCTTC.

This chain connects TRBV10-1 to TRBJ2-5, with TRBD1 matching 7 bases. The CDR3 is 14 residues long. V gave up 6 bases and J gave up 2 bases; unmatched junction bases: 6. Germline V gene lookup returns CDR1 WNHNN and CDR2 SYGVQD (reference sequence). The CDR3 DNA is TGCGCCAGCAGCGTAGGGGGCCTACAAGAGACCCAGTACTTC. Amino acids: CASSVGGLQETQYF.

Details on this clonotype: A read error may produce the germline difference seen at one junction end. The chain carries TRBV24-1 and TRBJ2-3; D possibly uses TRBD1 or TRBD2 (5 bases each). Germline V gene sequence: CDR1 KGHDR, CDR2 SFDVKD. This CDR3 has 15 residues. The CDR3 nucleotides are TGTGCCACCAGTGACTGGGACGGCCGCACGGATACGCAGTATTTT. It is translated as CATSDWDGRTDTQYF.

V gene TRBV7-8 combines with J gene TRBJ1-5; unclear D gene. Looked up from germline, CDR1 is SGHVS and CDR2 is FQNEAQ. The CDR3 runs 14 residues. V gave up 2 bases and J gave up 5 bases, with 10 bases separating them. The CDR3 sequence: CASSLIGNDQPQHF. In DNA, the CDR3 is TGTGCCAGCAGCTTAATAGGGAACGATCAGCCCCAGCATTTT.

Only a few counts were recorded for this clonotype. The rearrangement joins TRBV20-1 to TRBJ1-5; TRBD1 is a possible D gene (6 bases). The CDR3 is 12 amino acids. Trimming cost V 7 bases and J 4 bases, with 11 bases left between them. CDR1 DFQATT and CDR2 SNEGSKA come from the germline V gene (reference sequence). As DNA, the CDR3 is TGCAGTGGTGGGGGCGTGAATCAGCCCCAGCATTTT. Residues: CSGGGVNQPQHF.

In its sample, this clonotype was seen once. The genes are TRBV11-2 and TRBJ2-3, with 10 bases that match TRBD2. CDR3 length equals 16 residues. From germline, CDR1 is SGHAT and CDR2 FQNNGV. The V gene end was trimmed by 5 bases and the J gene end by 8 bases; junction bases not matched to a gene: 13. CDR3: CASSQSLAGVETTQYF. Written as DNA, the CDR3 is TGTGCCAGCAGCCAAAGTCTAGCGGGAGTAGAAACTACGCAGTATTTT. Variable domain in full (rest from reference TRBV11-2 and TRBJ2-3): EAGVAQSPRYKIIEKRQSVAFWCNPISGHATLYWYQQILGQGPKLLIQFQNNGVVDDSQLPKDRFSAERLKGVDSTLKIQPAKLEDSAVYLCASSQSLAGVETTQYFGPGTRLTVL.

Worth noting for this clonotype: This may be a read error, as it is one base from a much larger clone. The J gene is TRBJ2-7, the V gene TRBV5-1, with 7 bases identical to TRBD1. The CDR3 is 14 amino acids. With V trimmed by 4 bases and J by 5 bases, 9 bases remained unmatched. In germline, CDR1 is SGHRS, CDR2 YFSETQ. This CDR3 reads CASSRQGDPHEQYF. CDR3 in DNA: TGCGCCAGCAGCAGGCAGGGGGATCCACACGAGCAGTACTTC.

Comments on this clonotype: At one boundary the junction diverges from the germline segment, which might be a read error. The chain employs TRBV4-1 and TRBJ1-6, with a weak D call TRBD1 (5 bases). The V gene's germline CDR1 is MGHRA and CDR2 YSYEKL. This CDR3 spans 16 amino acids. CDR3 DNA: TGCGCCAGCAGCCAAGATGGGATGGGGCTGGGATCACTCCTCCACTTT. It translates to CASSQDGMGLGSLLHF.

With respect to this clonotype: One end of the junction fails to match germline, which may point to a read error. V gene TRBV20-1 combines with J gene TRBJ2-1; 8 bases map to TRBD2. There are 16 residues in the CDR3. The germline V gene encodes CDR1 DFQATT and CDR2 SNEGSKA (reference sequence). In DNA form, the CDR3 reads TGCAGTGCTAGAGACCTAGCGGGCAACCCCTACAATGAGCAGTCCTTC. Protein sequence: CSARDLAGNPYNEQSF.

V usage is TRBV7-9 and J usage is TRBJ2-3; D is uncertain. This CDR3 has 15 amino acids. Trimming took off 6 bases at V and 2 bases at J, with 15 bases between the two ends. Germline CDR1 is SEHNR and CDR2 is FQNEAQ (reference sequence). The CDR3 DNA follows: TGTGCCAGCAGTAGGGCAGGCACGTTCACAGATACGCAGTATTTT. Protein product: CASSRAGTFTDTQYF.

This clonotype was counted once. The chain employs TRBV12-3 or TRBV12-4 and TRBJ2-2; 7 nucleotides line up with TRBD1. Germline trimming cut 5 bases from V and 9 bases from J; bases unmatched to any gene: 15. The length of the CDR3 is 16 residues. CDR3 residues: CASSVTGQPNARELFF. The CDR3 bases are TGTGCCAGCAGTGTGACAGGGCAACCGAACGCCCGGGAGCTGTTTTTT.

The chain joins TRBV20-1 to TRBJ2-2; 8 nucleotides match TRBD2. The CDR3 totals 15 residues. Per germline, CDR1 DFQATT and CDR2 SNEGSKA (reference sequence). V lost 2 bases to trimming and J lost 7 bases; unmatched junction nucleotides: 9. CDR3 residues: CSARLGTRDNGELFF. CDR3 coding DNA: TGCAGTGCTAGACTTGGGACTAGAGACAACGGGGAGCTGTTTTTT.

A remark on this clonotype: The junction and the germline gene differ at one end; a read error may be behind it. The chain links TRBV4-1 to TRBJ2-7; tentatively, D is TRBD1 (5 bases). Per the germline V gene, CDR1 is MGHRA and CDR2 is YSYEKL. This CDR3 has 14 residues. The CDR3 nucleotides read TGCGCCAGCAGCCCAGAAGGGTGGGGCTACAAGCAGTACTTC. Its protein is CASSPEGWGYKQYF.

This sequence joins TRBV7-9 and TRBJ2-3; 7 bases are a match to TRBD2. CDR3 length: 17 residues. The V and J ends lost 1 base and 2 bases, in that order; junction bases with no gene match: 9. Germline V gene lookup returns CDR1 SEHNR and CDR2 FQNEAQ (reference sequence). The CDR3, as DNA: TGTGCCAGCAGCTTAGTAAGGACTAGTGGCCTCACAGATACGCAGTATTTT. It codes for CASSLVRTSGLTDTQYF. The variable domain in full, completed from reference TRBV7-9 and TRBJ2-3, reads DTGVSQNPRHKITKRGQNVTFRCDPISEHNRLYWYRQTLGQGPEFLTYFQNEAQLEKSRLLSDRFSAERPKGSFSTLEIQRTEQGDSAMYLCASSLVRTSGLTDTQYFGPGTRLTVL.

About this clonotype itself: A single base separates this from a much larger clone, so it may be a read error. The V and J genes are TRBV4-2 and TRBJ1-1, with TRBD1 identical over 9 bases. CDR1 is LGHNA and CDR2 is YNFKEQ in the germline V gene. The CDR3 loop spans 15 amino acids. This chain's CDR3 is CASSQLQGAGTAAFF. The CDR3 DNA is TGTGCCAGCAGCCAACTACAGGGGGCCGGGACTGCAGCTTTCTTT.